A selection of T cell receptor beta chains follows, all from one sample in a study of identical twins. TCRdb re-called the 5' RACE reads through MiXCR, storing one row per CDR3 protein. The sample consists of a few hundred thousand distinct CDR3 sequences, nearly 9.5% of them appearing once. These records were also assigned to another study, of yellow fever vaccine responses in identical twins.

Sample: CD8+ T cells sorted from blood. These receptors came from a woman between 18 and 30 years old in good health. Each CDR3 is given with its conserved first and last residue. A D gene is named only where the DNA matches it firmly. Expanded clones get a size class; other rows say once, few or many, or leave the size out.

clone size	V gene	D gene	J gene	CDR3 DNA	CDR3 protein
few	TRBV27	TRBD1	TRBJ1-5	TGTGCCAGTGGGACAGGGGTGAGGCCCCAGCATTTT	CASGTGVRPQHF
.	TRBV10-3	TRBD2	TRBJ2-7	TGTGCCATCAGTGAGTCGAGCGGGGGGGCCCCCTACGAGCAGTACTTC	CAISESSGGAPYEQYF
few	TRBV7-3	TRBD2	TRBJ2-6	TGTGCCAGCAGCTTCTTTGGCGGGGGGGCTGGGGCCAACGTCCTGACTTTC	CASSFFGGGAGANVLTF
.	TRBV6-1	TRBD2	TRBJ2-3	TGTGCCAGCATCTTCTACCCGGGACTAGCGGGCCCGGGAGATACGCAGTATTTT	CASIFYPGLAGPGDTQYF
.	TRBV5-4	.	TRBJ2-5	TGTGCCAGCAGCTTGCTGGGATTGGAGGTGGGGGAGACCCAGTACTTC	CASSLLGLEVGETQYF
many	TRBV4-3	.	TRBJ2-6	TGCGCCAGCAGCCAAGACGGCAGTAGCGGCTCTGGGGCCAACGTCCTGACTTTC	CASSQDGSSGSGANVLTF
many	TRBV4-3	TRBD2	TRBJ2-1	TGCGCCAGCAGCCAAGAACTAGCGGGAATCAATGAGCAGTTCTTC	CASSQELAGINEQFF
many	TRBV20-1	.	TRBJ1-4	TGCAGTGCCAACGAACGGGCAACTAATGAAAAACTGTTTTTT	CSANERATNEKLFF
.	TRBV24-1	TRBD1	TRBJ2-3	TGTGCCACCAGCCCGGGACAGCGAAGCACAGATACGCAGTATTTT	CATSPGQRSTDTQYF
.	TRBV12-3/TRBV12-4	.	TRBJ2-1	TGTGCCAGCAGTTTACCTCGGGGGCTTGAGCAGTTCTTC	CASSLPRGLEQFF
.	TRBV6-5	.	TRBJ2-1	TGTGCCAGCAATTTAAACGGCGCGGGCTACAATGAGCAGTTCTTC	CASNLNGAGYNEQFF
.	TRBV2	.	TRBJ1-3	TGTGCCAGCAGTGAAAGAGGTCAACCCATATATTTT	CASSERGQPIYF
.	TRBV7-9	TRBD1	TRBJ1-1	TGTGCCAGCAGCTTCCCAGGGGGTGGAACTGAAGCTTTCTTT	CASSFPGGGTEAFF
many	TRBV29-1	TRBD1	TRBJ2-1	TGCAGCGTTGAAGGGATGACAGGGGTCCCCTACAATGAGCAGTTCTTC	CSVEGMTGVPYNEQFF
.	TRBV9	.	TRBJ2-3	TGTGCCAGCAGCCCGACCACACGGGGGCGCGTACCAATCTCAACCACAGATACGCAGTATTTT	CASSPTTRGRVPISTTDTQYF
.	TRBV10-3	.	TRBJ2-1	TGTGCCACCCAAAACGGTATCTCCTACAATGAGCAGTTCTTC	CATQNGISYNEQFF
.	TRBV4-3	.	TRBJ2-7	TGCGCCAGCAGCCAAGAGTGGCTAGGAGGTTTCGAGCAGTACTTC	CASSQEWLGGFEQYF
.	TRBV6-2/TRBV6-3	TRBD1	TRBJ2-2	TGTGCCAGAGAATTCAAACCAGGATTCGGGACAGATAACACCGGGGAGCTGTTTTTT	CAREFKPGFGTDNTGELFF
.	TRBV5-6	.	TRBJ2-3	TGTGCCAGCAGCTTGGGTTCTGCCACAGATACGCAGTATTTT	CASSLGSATDTQYF
few	TRBV6-2/TRBV6-3	TRBD2	TRBJ2-7	TGTGCCAGCTGGACGGGACTAGCGGGAGGTAGCCAGCTCGAGCAGTACTTC	CASWTGLAGGSQLEQYF
.	TRBV9	TRBD2	TRBJ2-5	TGTGCCAGCAGCGTACGGGGGGGCGGAGAGACCCAGTACTTC	CASSVRGGGETQYF
.	TRBV2	TRBD2	TRBJ2-1	TGTGCCAGCAGTGAAGTCCTAGCGGGTGCCCTATACAATGAGCAGTTCTTC	CASSEVLAGALYNEQFF
.	TRBV9	TRBD2	TRBJ2-1	TGTGCCAGCAGCGTAGAGACTAGCGGCGGTGAGCAGTTCTTC	CASSVETSGGEQFF
.	TRBV15	TRBD2	TRBJ2-1	TGTGCCACCAGCAGAGATTTGACTAGCGGGATTCTTGAGGAGCAGTTCTTC	CATSRDLTSGILEEQFF
few	TRBV14	.	TRBJ2-4	TGTGCCAGCAGCCAACCGGGCCAAGATAGAAACATTCAGTACTTC	CASSQPGQDRNIQYF
few	TRBV10-1	TRBD1	TRBJ2-7	TGCGCCAGCAGTGAGATGTTGCGGACAGGGAACACCTACGAGCAGTACTTC	CASSEMLRTGNTYEQYF
.	TRBV7-9	TRBD2	TRBJ2-7	TGTGCCAGCAGCCCTGGGACTAGCGGGAGCTTGGGTTACGAGCAGTACTTC	CASSPGTSGSLGYEQYF
many	TRBV27	.	TRBJ2-7	TGTGCCAGCAGTGGCAGTTCCTACGAGCAGTACTTC	CASSGSSYEQYF
.	TRBV27	.	TRBJ1-5	TGTGCCAGCAGTGTACAGGGTTATCAGCCCCAGCATTTT	CASSVQGYQPQHF
many	TRBV12-3/TRBV12-4	.	TRBJ2-2	TGTGCCAGCAGAATCAACACCGGGGAGCTGTTTTTT	CASRINTGELFF
few	TRBV10-1	TRBD2	TRBJ2-7	TGCGCCAGCAGTGAGTTTAGCGGGAGTTCCTACGAGCAGTACTTC	CASSEFSGSSYEQYF
many	TRBV19	.	TRBJ1-1	TGTGCCAGTAGTAGGACCCGGGATCGGAGGACTGAAGCTTTCTTT	CASSRTRDRRTEAFF
.	TRBV7-2	TRBD2	TRBJ2-1	TGTGCCAGCAGCTTAGAGGGGCTAGCGGGAGACAATGAGCAGTTCTTC	CASSLEGLAGDNEQFF
.	TRBV7-2	.	TRBJ2-5	TGTGCCAGCAGCCAACGACAGGGAGGAGAGACCCAGTACTTC	CASSQRQGGETQYF
many	TRBV11-2	TRBD2	TRBJ2-2	TGTGCCAGCAGCTTATACCCTAGCGGAGCGAACACCGGGGAGCTGTTTTTT	CASSLYPSGANTGELFF
few	TRBV7-2	TRBD2	TRBJ2-3	TGTGCCAGCAGCTTATGGCGGGAGGGCCTCACAGATACGCAGTATTTT	CASSLWREGLTDTQYF
.	TRBV12-3/TRBV12-4	.	TRBJ2-5	TGTGCCAGCAGTTTAGACTTCAGGGAGACCCAGTACTTC	CASSLDFRETQYF
few	TRBV29-1	.	TRBJ2-1	TGCAGCGTTGAAGAAGGCCAAGGGGCCAATGAGCAGTTCTTC	CSVEEGQGANEQFF
few	TRBV29-1	.	TRBJ2-5	TGCAGCGTTGCCCCGGACACCCAAGAGACCCAGTACTTC	CSVAPDTQETQYF
.	TRBV29-1	.	TRBJ2-3	TGCAGCGTAGAGGAAGACAGCACAGATACGCAGTATTTT	CSVEEDSTDTQYF
many	TRBV14	TRBD2	TRBJ2-7	TGTGCCAGCAGCCAAGTTAGCGGGAGTCGCCCCTACGAGCAGTACTTC	CASSQVSGSRPYEQYF
.	TRBV14	.	TRBJ2-7	TGTGCCAGCACCGGGACTGTTCCCTACGAGCAGTACTTC	CASTGTVPYEQYF
few	TRBV12-3/TRBV12-4	TRBD2	TRBJ2-1	TGTGCCAGCATTCCTAGCGGGGGGGCGAGGGATGAGCAGTTCTTC	CASIPSGGARDEQFF
many	TRBV29-1	TRBD1	TRBJ1-1	TGCAGCGTACCGACAGGGGCGAACACTGAAGCTTTCTTT	CSVPTGANTEAFF
few	TRBV7-2	.	TRBJ2-3	TGTGCCAGCAGCCCGGACGGCTGGAAGACAGATACGCAGTATTTT	CASSPDGWKTDTQYF
.	TRBV5-1	TRBD2	TRBJ2-2	TGCGCCAGCAGCGAAGGGACTAGCGGGGGGAACACCGGGGAGCTGTTTTTT	CASSEGTSGGNTGELFF
many	TRBV4-2	.	TRBJ1-1	TGTGCCAGCAGCCAAGTTGCGGGAGGTGGCACTGAAGCTTTCTTT	CASSQVAGGGTEAFF
many	TRBV9	TRBD1	TRBJ2-5	TGTGCCAGCAGCGTAGCCGGGACAGGGGCAGAGACCCAGTACTTC	CASSVAGTGAETQYF